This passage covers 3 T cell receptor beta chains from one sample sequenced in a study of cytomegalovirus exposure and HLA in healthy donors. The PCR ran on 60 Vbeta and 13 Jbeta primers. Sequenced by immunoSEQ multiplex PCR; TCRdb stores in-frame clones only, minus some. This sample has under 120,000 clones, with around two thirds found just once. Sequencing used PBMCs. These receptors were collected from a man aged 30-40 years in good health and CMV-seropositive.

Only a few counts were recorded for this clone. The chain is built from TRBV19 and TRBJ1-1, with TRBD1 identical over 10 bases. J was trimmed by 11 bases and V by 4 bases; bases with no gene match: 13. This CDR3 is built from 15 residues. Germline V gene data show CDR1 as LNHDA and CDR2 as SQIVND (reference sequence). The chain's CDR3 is CASSNAGTGERSAFF. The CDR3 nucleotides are TGTGCCAGTAGTAATGCCGGGACAGGGGAAAGGTCGGCTTTCTTT.

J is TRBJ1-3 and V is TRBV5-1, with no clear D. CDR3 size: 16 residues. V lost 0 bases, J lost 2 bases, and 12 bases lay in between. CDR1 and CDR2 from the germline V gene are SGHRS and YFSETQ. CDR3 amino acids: CASSLAGTVAGNTIYF. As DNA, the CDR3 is TGCGCCAGCAGCTTGGCCGGTACAGTAGCTGGAAACACCATATATTTT.

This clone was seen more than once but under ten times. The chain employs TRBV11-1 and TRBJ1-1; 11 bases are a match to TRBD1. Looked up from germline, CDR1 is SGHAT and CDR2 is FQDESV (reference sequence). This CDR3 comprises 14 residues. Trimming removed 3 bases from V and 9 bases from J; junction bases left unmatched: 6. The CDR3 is CASSLAGTGGKAFF. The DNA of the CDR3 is TGTGCCAGCAGCTTGGCCGGGACAGGGGGTAAAGCTTTCTTT. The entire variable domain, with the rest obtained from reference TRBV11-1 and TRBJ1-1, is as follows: EAEVAQSPRYKITEKSQAVAFWCDPISGHATLYWYRQILGQGPELLVQFQDESVVDDSQLPKDRFSAERLKGVDSTLKIQPAELGDSAMYLCASSLAGTGGKAFFGQGTRLTVV.